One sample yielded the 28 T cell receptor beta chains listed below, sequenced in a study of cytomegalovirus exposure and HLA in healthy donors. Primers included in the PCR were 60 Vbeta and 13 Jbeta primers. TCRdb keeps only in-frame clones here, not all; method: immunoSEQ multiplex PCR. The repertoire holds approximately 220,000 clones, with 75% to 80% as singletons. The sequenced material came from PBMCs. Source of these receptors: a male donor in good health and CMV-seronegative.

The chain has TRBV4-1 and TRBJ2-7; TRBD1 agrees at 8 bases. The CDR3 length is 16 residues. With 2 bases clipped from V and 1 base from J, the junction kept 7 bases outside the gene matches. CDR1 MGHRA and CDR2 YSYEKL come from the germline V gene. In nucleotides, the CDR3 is TGCGCCAGCAGCCAACACCGGGACAGGCCTTCCTACGAGCAGTACTTC. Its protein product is CASSQHRDRPSYEQYF.

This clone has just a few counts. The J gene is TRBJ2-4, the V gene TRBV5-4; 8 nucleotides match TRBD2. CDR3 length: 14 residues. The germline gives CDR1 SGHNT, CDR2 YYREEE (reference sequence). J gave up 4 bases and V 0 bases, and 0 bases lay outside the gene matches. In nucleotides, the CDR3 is TGTGCCAGCAGCTTGGCTAGCGGGAAAAACATTCAGTACTTC. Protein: CASSLASGKNIQYF.

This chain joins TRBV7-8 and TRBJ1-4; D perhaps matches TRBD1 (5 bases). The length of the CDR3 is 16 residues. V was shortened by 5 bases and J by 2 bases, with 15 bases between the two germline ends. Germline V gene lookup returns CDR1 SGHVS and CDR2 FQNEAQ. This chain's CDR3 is CASSPSVTATNEKLFF. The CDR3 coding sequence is TGTGCCAGCAGCCCCTCTGTGACAGCTACTAATGAAAAACTGTTTTTT.

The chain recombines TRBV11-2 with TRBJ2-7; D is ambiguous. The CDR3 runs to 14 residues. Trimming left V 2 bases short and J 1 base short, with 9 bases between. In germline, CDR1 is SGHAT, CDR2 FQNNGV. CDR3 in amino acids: CASSLSRQSYEQYF. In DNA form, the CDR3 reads TGTGCCAGCAGCTTAAGTCGTCAGTCCTACGAGCAGTACTTC. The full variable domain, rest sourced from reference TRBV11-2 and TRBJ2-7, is EAGVAQSPRYKIIEKRQSVAFWCNPISGHATLYWYQQILGQGPKLLIQFQNNGVVDDSQLPKDRFSAERLKGVDSTLKIQPAKLEDSAVYLCASSLSRQSYEQYFGPGTRLTVT.

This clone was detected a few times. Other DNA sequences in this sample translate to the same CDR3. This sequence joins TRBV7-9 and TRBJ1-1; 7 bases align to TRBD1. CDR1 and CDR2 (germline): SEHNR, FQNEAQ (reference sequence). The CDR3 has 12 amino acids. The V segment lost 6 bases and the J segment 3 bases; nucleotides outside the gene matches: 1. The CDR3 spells CASRDRYTEAFF. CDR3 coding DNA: TGTGCCAGCAGGGACAGGTACACTGAAGCTTTCTTT. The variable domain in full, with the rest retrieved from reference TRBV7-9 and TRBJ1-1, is DTGVSQNPRHKITKRGQNVTFRCDPISEHNRLYWYRQTLGQGPEFLTYFQNEAQLEKSRLLSDRFSAERPKGSFSTLEIQRTEQGDSAMYLCASRDRYTEAFFGQGTRLTVV.

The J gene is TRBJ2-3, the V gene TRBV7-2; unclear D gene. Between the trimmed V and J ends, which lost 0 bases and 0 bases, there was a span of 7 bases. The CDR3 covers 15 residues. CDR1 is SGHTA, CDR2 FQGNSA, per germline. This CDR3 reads CASSLAQSSTDTQYF. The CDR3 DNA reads TGTGCCAGCAGCTTAGCACAGTCTAGCACAGATACGCAGTATTTT. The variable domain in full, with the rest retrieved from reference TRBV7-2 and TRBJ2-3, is GAGVSQSPSNKVTEKGKDVELRCDPISGHTALYWYRQSLGQGLEFLIYFQGNSAPDKSGLPSDRFSAERTGGSVSTLTIQRTQQEDSAVYLCASSLAQSSTDTQYFGPGTRLTVL.

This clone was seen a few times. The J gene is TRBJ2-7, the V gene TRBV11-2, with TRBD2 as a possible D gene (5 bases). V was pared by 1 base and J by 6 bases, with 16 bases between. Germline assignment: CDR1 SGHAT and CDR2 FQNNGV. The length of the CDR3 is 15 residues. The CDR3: CASSLGGQDPSEQYF. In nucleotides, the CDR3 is TGTGCCAGCAGCTTAGGAGGGCAGGATCCTTCCGAGCAGTACTTC.

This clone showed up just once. The DNA of the CDR3 is TGTGCCAGCAGCCAGGGACTAGCGGGATCCAATGAGCAGTTCTTC. This encodes CASSQGLAGSNEQFF. The rearrangement joins TRBV5-4 to TRBJ2-1; 13 positions match TRBD2. The CDR3 is 15 residues long. The V segment lost 4 bases and the J segment 6 bases; nucleotides outside the gene matches: 4. CDR1 and CDR2 from the germline V gene are SGHNT and YYREEE (reference sequence).

The CDR3 sequence is CASRTQGTYGYTF. CDR3 coding DNA: TGTGCCAGTAGGACACAGGGGACCTATGGCTACACCTTC. V and J are TRBV19 and TRBJ1-2; TRBD1 agrees at 7 bases. Per the germline V gene, CDR1 is LNHDA and CDR2 is SQIVND (reference sequence). V shed 6 bases, J shed 4 bases, and the junction held 5 bases outside the gene matches. The CDR3 length is 13 residues. The whole variable domain, remainder taken from reference TRBV19 and TRBJ1-2, is DGGITQSPKYLFRKEGQNVTLSCEQNLNHDAMYWYRQDPGQGLRLIYYSQIVNDFQKGDIAEGYSVSREKKESFPLTVTSAQKNPTAFYLCASRTQGTYGYTFGSGTRLTVV.

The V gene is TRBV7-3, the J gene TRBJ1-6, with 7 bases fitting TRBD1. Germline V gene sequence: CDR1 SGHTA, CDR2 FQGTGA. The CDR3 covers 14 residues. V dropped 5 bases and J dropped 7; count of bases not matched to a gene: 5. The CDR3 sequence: CASSRDRLNSPLHF. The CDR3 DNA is TGTGCCAGCAGCCGGGACAGACTAAATTCACCCCTCCACTTT.

In DNA, the CDR3 is TGCGCCAGCAGACACCTGGGACTAGATGAGCAGTTCTTC. This encodes CASRHLGLDEQFF. The chain uses TRBV4-1 and TRBJ2-1; 8 bases agree with TRBD2. V lost 6 bases to trimming and J lost 8 bases; unmatched junction nucleotides: 6. CDR3 size: 13 residues. The V gene's germline CDR1 is MGHRA and CDR2 YSYEKL.

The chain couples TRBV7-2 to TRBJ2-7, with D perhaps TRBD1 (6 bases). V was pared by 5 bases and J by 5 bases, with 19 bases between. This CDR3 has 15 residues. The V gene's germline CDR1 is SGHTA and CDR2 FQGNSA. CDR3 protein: CASSATGTPGDEQYF. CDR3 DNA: TGTGCCAGCAGCGCCACAGGGACCCCCGGGGACGAGCAGTACTTC.

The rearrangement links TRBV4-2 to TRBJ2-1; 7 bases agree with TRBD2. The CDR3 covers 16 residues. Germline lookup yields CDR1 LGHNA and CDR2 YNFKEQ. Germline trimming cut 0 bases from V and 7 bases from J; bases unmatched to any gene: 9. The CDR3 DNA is TGTGCCAGCAGCCAAGAGGAGTCTAGCGGTAGGAATGAGCAGTTCTTC. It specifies CASSQEESSGRNEQFF.

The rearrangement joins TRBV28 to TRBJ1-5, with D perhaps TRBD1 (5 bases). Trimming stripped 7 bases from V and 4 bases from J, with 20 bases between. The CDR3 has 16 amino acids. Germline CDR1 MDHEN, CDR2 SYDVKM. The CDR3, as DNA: TGTGCCAGCACTGGGGTGGAGGGACCCCTGAATCAGCCCCAGCATTTT. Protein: CASTGVEGPLNQPQHF.

The chain's CDR3 is CASSYSRGATDTQYF. CDR3 bases: TGTGCCAGCAGTTACTCGCGGGGGGCCACAGATACGCAGTATTTT. V gene TRBV6-5 combines with J gene TRBJ2-3, with 8 nucleotides matching TRBD2. From germline, CDR1 is MNHEY and CDR2 SVGAGI. CDR3 size: 15 residues. The J segment lost 2 bases and the V segment lost 0 bases, leaving 1 base of the junction unmatched.

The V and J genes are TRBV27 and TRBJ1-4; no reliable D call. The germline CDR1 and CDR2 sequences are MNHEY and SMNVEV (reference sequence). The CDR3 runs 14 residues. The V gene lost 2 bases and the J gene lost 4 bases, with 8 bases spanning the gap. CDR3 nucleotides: TGTGCCAGCAGTTTACGCAGGCTTAATGAAAAACTGTTTTTT. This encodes CASSLRRLNEKLFF.

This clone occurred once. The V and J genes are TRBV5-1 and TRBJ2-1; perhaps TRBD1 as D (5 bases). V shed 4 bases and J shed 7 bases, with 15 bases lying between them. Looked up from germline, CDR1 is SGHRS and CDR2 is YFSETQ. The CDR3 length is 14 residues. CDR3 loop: CASSPATELNEQFF. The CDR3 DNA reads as TGCGCCAGCAGCCCCGCGACAGAACTTAATGAGCAGTTCTTC.

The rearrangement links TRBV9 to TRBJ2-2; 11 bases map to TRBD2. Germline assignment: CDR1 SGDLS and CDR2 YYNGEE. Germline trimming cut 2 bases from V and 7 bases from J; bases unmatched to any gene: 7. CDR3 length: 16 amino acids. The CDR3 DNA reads TGTGCCAGCAGCGTTACTAGCGGGAGCGTCGGCGGGGAGCTGTTTTTT. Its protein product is CASSVTSGSVGGELFF.

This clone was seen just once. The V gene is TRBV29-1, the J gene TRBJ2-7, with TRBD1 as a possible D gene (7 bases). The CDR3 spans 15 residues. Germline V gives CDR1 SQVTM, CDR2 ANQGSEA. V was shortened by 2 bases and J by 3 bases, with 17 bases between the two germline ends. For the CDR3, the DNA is TGCAGCGTTGAAAATCGGAGGGACAGCTACTACGAGCAGTACTTC. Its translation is CSVENRRDSYYEQYF.

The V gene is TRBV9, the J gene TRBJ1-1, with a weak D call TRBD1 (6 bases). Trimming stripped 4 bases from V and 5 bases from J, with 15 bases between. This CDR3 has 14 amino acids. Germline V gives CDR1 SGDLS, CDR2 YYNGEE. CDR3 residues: CASSPAGTPTEAFF. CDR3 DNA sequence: TGTGCCAGCAGCCCTGCCGGGACACCTACTGAAGCTTTCTTT.

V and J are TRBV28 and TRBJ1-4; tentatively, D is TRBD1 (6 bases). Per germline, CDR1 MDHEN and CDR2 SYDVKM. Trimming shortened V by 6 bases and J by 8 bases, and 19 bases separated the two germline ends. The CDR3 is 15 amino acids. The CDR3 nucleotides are TGTGCCAGCAGCTCACCTATGACAGGTGGGGAAAAACTGTTTTTT. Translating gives CASSSPMTGGEKLFF.

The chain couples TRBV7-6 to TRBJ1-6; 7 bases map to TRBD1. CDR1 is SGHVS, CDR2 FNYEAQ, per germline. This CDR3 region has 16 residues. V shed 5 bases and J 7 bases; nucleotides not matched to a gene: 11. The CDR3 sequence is CASSLGRGQTNSPLHF. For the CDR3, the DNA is TGTGCCAGCAGCCTGGGTAGGGGACAGACAAATTCACCCCTCCACTTT.

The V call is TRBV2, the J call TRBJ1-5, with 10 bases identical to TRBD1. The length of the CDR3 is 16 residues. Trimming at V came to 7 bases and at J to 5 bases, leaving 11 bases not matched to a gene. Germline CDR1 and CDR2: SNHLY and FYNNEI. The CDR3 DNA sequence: TGTGCCAGCACTGAGAGCCGGGACAGGGGCGATCAGCCCCAGCATTTT. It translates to CASTESRDRGDQPQHF.

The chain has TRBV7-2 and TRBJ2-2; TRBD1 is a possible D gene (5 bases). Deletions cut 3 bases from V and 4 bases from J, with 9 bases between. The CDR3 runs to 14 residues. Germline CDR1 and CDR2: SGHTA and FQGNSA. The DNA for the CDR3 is TGTGCCAGCAGCTTGGACATGGGCACCGGGGAGCTGTTTTTT. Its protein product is CASSLDMGTGELFF.

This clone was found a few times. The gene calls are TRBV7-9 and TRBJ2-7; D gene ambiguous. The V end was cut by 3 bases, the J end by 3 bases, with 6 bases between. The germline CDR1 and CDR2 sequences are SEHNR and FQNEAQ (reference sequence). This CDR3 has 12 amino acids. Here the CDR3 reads CASSLTLYEQYF. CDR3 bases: TGTGCCAGCAGCTTGACACTCTACGAGCAGTACTTC.

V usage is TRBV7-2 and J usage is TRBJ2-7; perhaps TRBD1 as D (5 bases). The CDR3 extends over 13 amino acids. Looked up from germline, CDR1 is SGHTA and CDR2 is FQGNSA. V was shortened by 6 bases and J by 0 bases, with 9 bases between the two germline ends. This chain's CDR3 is CASRATVSYEQYF. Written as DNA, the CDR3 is TGTGCCAGCAGGGCGACAGTCTCCTACGAGCAGTACTTC.

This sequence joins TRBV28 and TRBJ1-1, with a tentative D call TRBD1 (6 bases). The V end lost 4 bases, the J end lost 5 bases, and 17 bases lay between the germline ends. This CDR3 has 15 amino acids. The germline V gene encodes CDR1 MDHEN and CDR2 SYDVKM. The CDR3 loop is CASSSLRGGRTEAFF. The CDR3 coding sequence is TGTGCCAGCAGTTCCCTCAGGGGCGGGAGGACTGAAGCTTTCTTT.

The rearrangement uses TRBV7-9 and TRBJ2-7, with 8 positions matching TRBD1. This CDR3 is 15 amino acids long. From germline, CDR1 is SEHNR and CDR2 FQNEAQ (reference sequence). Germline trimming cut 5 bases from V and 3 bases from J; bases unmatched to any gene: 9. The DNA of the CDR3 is TGTGCCAGCAGCCAGCGACAGGGGCCGGACTACGAGCAGTACTTC. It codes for CASSQRQGPDYEQYF.